Shown below are 29 T cell receptor beta chains from a single sample sequenced in a study of tumor-infiltrating lymphocytes in primary liver carcinoma (dated by TCRdb to 2015 to 2018). Total RNA and DNA were co-extracted without cell sorting from around 20-30 mg of bulk tissue using the AllPrep DNA/RNA mini kit. The instrument was an Illumina HiSeq 2500. TCRbeta-specific cDNA was reverse-transcribed from roughly 500 ng total RNA using a constant-region primer and ProtoScript II reverse transcriptase. Three nested multiplex PCR rounds, following a slightly modified ARM-PCR procedure, were used to build the TCRbeta libraries. Multiplex TRBV1-TRBV30 forward primers and a Cbeta reverse primer were used in the first two PCR rounds, each of which was run for around 10 cycles. TCRdb reprocessed the public reads (quality trimming at Q25 with fastp, clone calling with MiXCR) and kept in-frame beta chains. Entries are consolidated by CDR3 protein sequence, retaining the most common genes and DNA. Here the sample has 90,000 to 110,000 distinct CDR3 sequences; approximately 78% occur a single time. The ten biggest clones cover 15% to 25% of the sample.

The specimen sequenced was liver tumor tissue from sampling region 3. The cell subset or site label on this specimen signifies: tumor region T3, left-lateral pole. These receptors originate from a middle-aged man with primary liver carcinoma and hepatitis B virus infection.

A note on this clonotype: One end of the junction is discordant with germline, which a read error may explain. The gene calls are TRBV11-3 and TRBJ2-1, with TRBD2 matching 7 bases. Germline CDR1 and CDR2: SGHNT and YENEEA. CDR3 length: 14 residues. The CDR3 nucleotides are TGTGCCAGCAATTCGGGAGGTGGGAATGGTGAGCAGTTATTC. It translates to CASNSGGGNGEQLF.

This clonotype was counted a single time. The chain is built from TRBV6-5 and TRBJ2-5; 7 nucleotides match TRBD1. The CDR3 contains 14 residues. V was pared by 6 bases and J by 5 bases, with 9 bases of the junction left unmatched. The germline V gene has CDR1 MNHEY and CDR2 SVGAGI. CDR3 protein: CASRYAGGKETQYF. The DNA of the CDR3 is TGTGCCAGCAGATACGCAGGGGGTAAGGAGACCCAGTACTTC.

The sample holds a few counts of this clonotype. The genes are TRBV20-1 and TRBJ2-1; 16 bases agree with TRBD2. Trimming cost V 7 bases and J 0 bases; bases outside gene matches: 12. The CDR3 sequence is 19 residues long. The germline CDR1 and CDR2 sequences are DFQATT and SNEGSKA (reference sequence). The CDR3: CSVVSPGLAGGPSYNEQFF. The CDR3 nucleotides read TGCAGTGTCGTCTCCCCGGGACTAGCGGGAGGGCCCTCCTACAATGAGCAGTTCTTC.

To note about this clonotype: This clone may be a read error of a much larger clone one base away. CDR3: CASSLNREAHYF. The CDR3 DNA sequence: TGTGCCAGCAGCCTTAACCGGGAGGCCCATTACTTC. V is TRBV14 and J is TRBJ2-5, with 7 bases fitting TRBD2. This CDR3 has 12 residues. The germline V gene encodes CDR1 SGHDN and CDR2 FVKESK.

This clonotype was observed a single time. This likely comes from a read error, as the CDR3 has no conserved phenylalanine or tryptophan at its end. The CDR3 region is CASTDQSGNEQFS. As DNA, the CDR3 is TGTGCCAGCACCGACCAGAGTGGTAATGAGCAGTTCTCC. J is TRBJ2-1 and V is TRBV12-3 or TRBV12-4, with no clear D. CDR3 size: 13 residues. V lost 7 bases, J lost 7 bases, and 14 bases lay in between.

This clonotype has only one observation. Since the CDR3 does not end with the conserved phenylalanine or tryptophan, this likely comes from a read error. Because the CDR3's place on the DNA is in doubt, the DNA is left out and the CDR3 is given as listed by TCRdb. The V call is TRBV5-6, the J call TRBJ2-2; the tabulated D call, TRBD1, remains unverified against the DNA. The CDR3 spans 16 amino acids, including both terminal residues. Germline CDR1 reads SGHDT; CDR2 reads YYEEEE. CDR3 sequence reads: CPGSVPGQGNTGELLS.

This clonotype was found once. CDR3 protein: CASSLDARGFCEQYF. The CDR3 DNA follows: TGCGCCAGCAGCTTGGATGCAAGGGGCTTCTGCGAGCAGTACTTC. This rearrangement joins TRBV5-1 to TRBJ2-7, with D possibly being TRBD1 (5 bases). Trimming shortened V by 0 bases and J by 6 bases, and 16 bases separated the two germline ends. CDR1 and CDR2 (germline): SGHRS, YFSETQ. There are 15 residues in the CDR3.

As concerns this clonotype: Lacking the conserved final phenylalanine or tryptophan, this CDR3 likely reflects a read error. The chain couples TRBV5-6 to TRBJ1-3; perhaps TRBD1 as D (6 bases). This CDR3 is 14 amino acids long. Germline loops: CDR1 SGHDT, CDR2 YYEEEE. CDR3 sequence: CASSPDSSGNIIYC. DNA of the CDR3: TGTGCCAGCAGCCCGGACAGCTCTGGAAACATCATATATTGT.

This clonotype was recorded at least ten times. V gene TRBV5-4 combines with J gene TRBJ2-3, with D possibly TRBD1 on 7 matching bases. V was pared by 5 bases and J by 4 bases, with 14 bases between. CDR3 size: 14 residues. Germline CDR1 is SGHNT and CDR2 is YYREEE (reference sequence). The CDR3 DNA reads as TGTGCCAGCAGGCGACAGGGAGGCGCAGATACGCAGTATTTT. Translated, it gives CASRRQGGADTQYF.

The sample holds many counts of this clonotype. The chain has TRBV5-1 and TRBJ2-5; 8 bases match TRBD2. The length of the CDR3 is 15 residues. Trimming cost V 2 bases and J 3 bases; bases outside gene matches: 6. The germline V gene encodes CDR1 SGHRS and CDR2 YFSETQ. CDR3 bases: TGCGCCAGCAGCTTAAGCGGGAGCGCGGAAGAGACCCAGTACTTC. Its protein is CASSLSGSAEETQYF.

Details on this clonotype: This CDR3 fails to terminate in the conserved phenylalanine or tryptophan, so it likely reflects a read error. This chain links TRBV4-3 with TRBJ1-3, with TRBD1 matching 9 bases. J was trimmed by 3 bases and V by 1 base; bases with no gene match: 4. There are 16 residues in the CDR3. The germline V gene encodes CDR1 LGHNA and CDR2 YSLEER. This CDR3 is CASSQAATGGGNTIYH. CDR3 coding DNA: TGCGCCAGCAGCCAAGCCGCGACAGGGGGTGGAAACACCATATATCAT.

This clonotype was counted at least ten times. The rearrangement links TRBV28 to TRBJ2-1; D might be TRBD1 (5 bases). CDR3 length: 16 residues. Trimming pared 4 bases from V and 0 bases from J, leaving 13 bases between. CDR1 is MDHEN and CDR2 is SYDVKM in the germline V gene. CDR3 nucleotide sequence: TGTGCCAGCAGTTCAACCGGACAATTCTCCTACAATGAGCAGTTCTTC. Protein sequence: CASSSTGQFSYNEQFF.

As for this clonotype: Because it lacks the conserved phenylalanine or tryptophan at the end, this CDR3 is likely a read error. The gene calls are TRBV29-1 and TRBJ2-3; possibly TRBD1 for D (6 bases). The CDR3 is 11 residues long. Germline V lookup: CDR1 SQVTM, CDR2 ANQGSEA. The CDR3 DNA reads as TGCAGTGGAACTCAGGGGTCCGCGCAGTATTAT. Its protein is CSGTQGSAQYY.

To note about this clonotype: Its ends do not fully match the called genes, so a read error is possible. The V and J genes are TRBV12-3 or TRBV12-4 and TRBJ1-3; D remains unclear. CDR3 length: 15 residues. CDR3 sequence reads: CASSLTGRTGNTIYF. CDR3 bases: TGTGCCAGCAGTTTGACCGGACGGACTGGAAACACTATATATTTT.

The chain carries TRBV7-8 and TRBJ2-5; 9 positions agree with TRBD1. Unmatched junction bases numbered 10, after V lost 9 bases and J lost 5 bases. The CDR3 extends over 14 amino acids. Germline lookup yields CDR1 SGHVS and CDR2 FQNEAQ. The chain's CDR3 is CASSRDRAMETQYF. CDR3 DNA: TGTGCCAGTAGCAGGGACAGGGCGATGGAGACCCAGTACTTC.

The chain is built from TRBV9 and TRBJ2-3, with D perhaps matching TRBD2 (5 bases). V was cut by 4 bases and J by 3 bases, with 18 bases left in between. There are 16 residues in the CDR3. Per germline, CDR1 SGDLS and CDR2 YYNGEE. The CDR3 coding sequence is TGTGCCAGCAGCCCGGGGAACACCGGATTTACAGATACGCAGTATTTT. This gives the protein CASSPGNTGFTDTQYF.

With respect to this clonotype: Because it lacks the conserved phenylalanine or tryptophan at the end, this CDR3 is likely a read error. The J gene is TRBJ1-1, the V gene TRBV11-2; D gene unclear. This CDR3 contains 13 residues. Germline CDR1 reads SGHAT; CDR2 reads FQNNGV. DNA for the CDR3: TGTGCCAGTAGCTTAGGCCTGAAAACTGAAGCTTTCTTA. Translated: CASSLGLKTEAFL.

Comment on this clonotype: An end of the junction differs from the germline gene, which may be a read error. The CDR3 DNA reads as TGTGCCAGCAGCCGGACACTGGTTTTGCCCCCCCACTTT. The encoded protein is CASSRTLVLPPHF. This rearrangement joins TRBV11-1 to TRBJ1-6; D perhaps matches TRBD1 (5 bases). Germline CDR1 SGHAT, CDR2 FQDESV (reference sequence). The CDR3 is 13 residues long. The whole variable domain, remainder taken from reference TRBV11-1 and TRBJ1-6, is EAEVAQSPRYKITEKSQAVAFWCDPISGHATLYWYRQILGQGPELLVQFQDESVVDDSQLPKDRFSAERLKGVDSTLKIQPAELGDSAMYLCASSRTLVLPPHFGNGTRLTVT.

This clonotype appeared a few times. This likely comes from a read error, as the CDR3 has no conserved phenylalanine or tryptophan at its end. The rearrangement uses TRBV6-2 or TRBV6-3 and TRBJ2-1, with 9 bases aligning to TRBD1. The CDR3 spans 16 residues. Germline lookup yields CDR1 MNHEY and CDR2 SVGEGT. The CDR3 sequence is CTSSPPGQGSYNEQFL. The DNA of the CDR3 is TGTACCAGCAGTCCGCCGGGACAGGGCTCCTACAATGAGCAGTTCTTA.

This chain links TRBV4-3 with TRBJ1-6; 10 nucleotides align to TRBD1. CDR1 is LGHNA, CDR2 YSLEER, per germline. CDR3 length: 16 amino acids. V lost 7 bases, J lost 11 bases, and 14 bases stayed unmatched. As DNA, the CDR3 is TGCGCCAGCAACCCCTGGGACAGGGGAAGGAATCCACCCCTCCACTTT. The encoded protein is CASNPWDRGRNPPLHF.

This clonotype was detected only a few times. At one boundary the junction diverges from the germline segment, which might be a read error. The chain recombines TRBV6-5 with TRBJ1-2, with D perhaps matching TRBD1 (5 bases). The CDR3 is made up of 14 amino acids. Germline loops: CDR1 MNHEY, CDR2 SVGAGI. CDR3 sequence: CASRLGTAELGYTF. The DNA for the CDR3 is TGTGCTAGCAGACTCGGGACGGCTGAGTTGGGCTACACCTTC.

Worth noting for this clonotype: Mismatch with germline at one junction end may stem from a read error. The rearrangement links TRBV11-2 to TRBJ1-5; a weak D match, TRBD1 (6 bases). Germline V gives CDR1 SGHAT, CDR2 FQNNGV. The CDR3 runs to 17 residues. The CDR3 spells CAGSLVGITGSNQPHHF. CDR3 DNA sequence: TGTGCCGGCAGCTTAGTAGGGATAACAGGGAGCAATCAGCCCCATCATTTT.

About this clonotype: An end of the junction differs from the germline gene, which may be a read error. The chain is built from TRBV10-2 and TRBJ1-1, with TRBD1 as a possible D gene (5 bases). This CDR3 spans 14 amino acids. Germline V gene data show CDR1 as WSHSY and CDR2 as SAAADI. CDR3 DNA sequence: TGCACCAGCAGGAGACAGCATTTGGACAATGAAGCTTTCTTT. It encodes CTSRRQHLDNEAFF.

This clonotype was detected a few times. The V and J genes are TRBV9 and TRBJ2-5; D perhaps matches TRBD2 (5 bases). V lost 3 bases and J 5 bases, leaving 8 bases between the germline ends. This CDR3 has 12 amino acids. The germline V gene has CDR1 SGDLS and CDR2 YYNGEE. CDR3: CASSGEGETQYF. In DNA, the CDR3 is TGTGCCAGCAGCGGCGAGGGCGAGACCCAGTACTTC. Using reference TRBV9 and TRBJ2-5 for the parts outside the CDR3, the full variable domain is DSGVTQTPKHLITATGQRVTLRCSPRSGDLSVYWYQQSLDQGLQFLIQYYNGEERAKGNILERFSAQQFPDLHSELNLSSLELGDSALYFCASSGEGETQYFGPGTRLLVL.

For this clonotype: Given a much more abundant clone one base away, this may be a read error. This chain joins TRBV5-8 and TRBJ2-1, with TRBD1 as a possible D gene (6 bases). Germline CDR1 is SGHTS and CDR2 is YDEGEE. The CDR3 is 19 amino acids. Between the trimmed V and J ends, which lost 4 bases and 5 bases, there was a span of 28 bases. The CDR3 here is CASSLNPLALAGENNEQFF. CDR3 DNA sequence: TGTGCCAGCAGCCTCAACCCTTTGGCTCTCGCAGGGGAAAACAATGAGCAGTTCTTC.

In regard to this clonotype: Sequence at one end of the junction differs from germline and may be a read error. The chain carries TRBV5-1 and TRBJ2-5, with D perhaps matching TRBD1 (6 bases). The CDR3 loop spans 13 amino acids. Per germline, CDR1 SGHRS and CDR2 YFSETQ. In DNA form, the CDR3 reads TGCGCCAGCGACTTCACAGGGCAGGAGACCCAATACTTC. Translating gives CASDFTGQETQYF.

This clonotype was counted a single time. One end of the junction varies from germline; a read error may be responsible. This rearrangement joins TRBV9 to TRBJ2-1, with a possible D match to TRBD2 (6 bases). The CDR3 extends over 14 amino acids. Germline V gives CDR1 SGDLS, CDR2 YYNGEE. CDR3 bases: TGTGCCACCAGCCATGGGCGGGATAACAATGAGCAGTTCTTC. It is translated as CATSHGRDNNEQFF.

The chain carries TRBV4-1 and TRBJ1-2; TRBD1 aligns across 9 bases. The CDR3 totals 16 residues. Germline assignment: CDR1 MGHRA and CDR2 YSYEKL. The CDR3 bases are TGCACTAGCAGCCACCGTGGACAGGGGACGGGCTATGGCTACACCTTC. It encodes CTSSHRGQGTGYGYTF.

CDR3 loop: CGASGLADYGYTF. The CDR3 nucleotides read TGCGGCGCCTCAGGGTTGGCTGACTATGGCTACACCTTC. The chain combines TRBV29-1 with TRBJ1-2; the D gene is possibly TRBD1 (5 bases). Germline CDR1 and CDR2: SQVTM and ANQGSEA. The CDR3 consists of 13 residues.